A single sample is the source of the 22 T cell receptor beta chains below, sequenced in a study of T cells in Graves' hyperthyroidism and ophthalmopathy (dated by TCRdb to the late 2010s). The library was generated by multiplex PCR. Data came from an Illumina HiSeq 2000. TCR beta CDR3 regions were amplified from RNA transcripts. A first-round RT-PCR of the TCR CDR3 used the HTBI primer set with the Qiagen OneStep RT-PCR kit. The public reads were reprocessed in TCRdb via fastp at Q25 and MiXCR, keeping in-frame beta chains. Each entry is one CDR3 protein sequence, shown with its most common DNA and genes. The sample table records about 560,000 distinct CDR3 sequences; 16% of these occur just once. The ten largest clones represent approximately 18% of the sample. Sequencing was carried out using blood. All receptors derive from a woman between 18 and 29 years old with Graves' hyperthyroidism.

This clonotype has ten or more counts. This rearrangement joins TRBV20-1 to TRBJ2-3; TRBD2 aligns across 11 bases. V dropped 5 bases and J dropped 5; count of bases not matched to a gene: 3. Germline V gene sequence: CDR1 DFQATT, CDR2 SNEGSKA (reference sequence). The CDR3 totals 13 residues. CDR3 DNA: TGCAGTGCTTGGGGACTAGCGGAAGATACGCAGTATTTT. It specifies CSAWGLAEDTQYF.

This clonotype has ten or more counts. The chain carries TRBV12-3 or TRBV12-4 and TRBJ1-6; D is perhaps TRBD1 (6 bases). The V end was cut by 5 bases, the J end by 7 bases, with 21 bases between. The CDR3 has 17 amino acids. The CDR3 DNA sequence: TGTGCCAGCAGTCCGGAAGGGGGGACGCCGGGGAATTCACCCCTCCACTTT. Amino acid sequence: CASSPEGGTPGNSPLHF.

CDR3 nucleotide sequence: TGCGCCAGCAGCTTGGATGGGACGGGGGATTCACCCCTCCACTTT. Translation gives CASSLDGTGDSPLHF. V and J are TRBV5-1 and TRBJ1-6; perhaps TRBD1 as D (5 bases). The CDR3 has 15 amino acids. CDR1 and CDR2 from the germline V gene are SGHRS and YFSETQ. Trimming cost V 0 bases and J 8 bases, with 12 bases left between them. Combining the CDR3 with reference TRBV5-1 and TRBJ1-6 gives the whole variable domain KAGVTQTPRYLIKTRGQQVTLSCSPISGHRSVSWYQQTPGQGLQFLFEYFSETQRNKGNFPGRFSGRQFSNSRSEMNVSTLELGDSALYLCASSLDGTGDSPLHFGNGTRLTVT.

CDR3 nucleotides: TGCGCCAGCAGTGAGTCGACAGGGGAGGAGACCTTC. This encodes CASSESTGEETF. The rearrangement joins TRBV10-2 to TRBJ1-2; 8 bases are shared with TRBD1. The CDR3 is made up of 12 amino acids. The V gene end was trimmed by 0 bases and the J gene end by 14 bases; junction bases not matched to a gene: 5. CDR1 is WSHSY, CDR2 SAAADI, per germline.

This clonotype turned up a few times. The chain joins TRBV19 to TRBJ1-4, with D uncertain. The V end lost 6 bases, the J end lost 3 bases, and 8 bases lay between the germline ends. The CDR3 totals 13 residues. The germline CDR1 and CDR2 sequences are LNHDA and SQIVND (reference sequence). CDR3 nucleotides: TGTGCCAGTAGGAGGCAGTCTAATGAAAAACTGTTTTTT. It is translated as CASRRQSNEKLFF.

The CDR3 region is CASSRPWGAADTQYF. For the CDR3, the DNA is TGTGCCAGCAGTCGCCCGTGGGGGGCCGCAGATACGCAGTATTTT. The rearrangement links TRBV28 to TRBJ2-3; D may be TRBD1 or TRBD2 (6 bases each). V was cut by 5 bases and J by 4 bases, with 16 bases left in between. Germline lookup yields CDR1 MDHEN and CDR2 SYDVKM. This CDR3 has 15 amino acids.

This clonotype was recorded a few times. The rearrangement joins TRBV20-1 to TRBJ2-7; D unclear. Trimming pared 6 bases from V and 0 bases from J, leaving 12 bases between. Germline V CDR1 and CDR2: DFQATT, SNEGSKA (reference sequence). The CDR3 is 13 residues long. In DNA form, the CDR3 reads TGCAGTGCCGGTACAGAGACCTCCTACGAGCAGTACTTC. It is translated as CSAGTETSYEQYF.

This chain uses TRBV29-1 with TRBJ2-6, with D perhaps TRBD2 (5 bases). Germline lookup yields CDR1 SQVTM and CDR2 ANQGSEA. The V end lost 6 bases, the J end lost 2 bases, and 11 bases lay between the germline ends. There are 14 residues in the CDR3. CDR3 coding DNA: TGCAGCGTAGGCGGAGGCCCTGGGGCCAACGTCCTGACTTTC. Its protein product is CSVGGGPGANVLTF.

This clonotype was detected many times. The chain employs TRBV12-3 or TRBV12-4 and TRBJ1-5, with 9 bases that match TRBD1. Losses at the gene ends were 4 bases for V and 3 bases for J; bases not matched to a gene: 4. CDR3 length: 15 residues. The DNA of the CDR3 is TGTGCCAGCAGTTCCGGGACAGGGTACAATCAGCCCCAGCATTTT. It yields the protein CASSSGTGYNQPQHF.

This rearrangement joins TRBV6-2 or TRBV6-3 to TRBJ2-7, with D perhaps matching TRBD1 or TRBD2 (5 bases each). The germline V gene encodes CDR1 MNHEY and CDR2 SVGEGT. The CDR3 runs to 15 residues. V was trimmed by 7 bases and J by 7 bases, leaving 23 bases between them. The CDR3 DNA is TGTGCCAGCACCCCCCCCGGGACGAATAAGCGGGAGCAGTACTTC. As protein: CASTPPGTNKREQYF.

CDR3 coding DNA: TGTGCCAGTCTCGAGGCGGGTGCCTATGGCTACACCTTC. Its translation: CASLEAGAYGYTF. The rearrangement links TRBV19 to TRBJ1-2; D remains ambiguous. In germline, CDR1 is LNHDA, CDR2 SQIVND (reference sequence). With 8 bases removed from V and 4 bases from J, the gap between germline ends came to 14 bases. This CDR3 comprises 13 residues. The full variable domain, with the rest looked up from reference TRBV19 and TRBJ1-2, is DGGITQSPKYLFRKEGQNVTLSCEQNLNHDAMYWYRQDPGQGLRLIYYSQIVNDFQKGDIAEGYSVSREKKESFPLTVTSAQKNPTAFYLCASLEAGAYGYTFGSGTRLTVV.

Ten or more counts support this clonotype. The chain couples TRBV6-5 to TRBJ1-5; D ambiguous. The CDR3 is 16 residues long. Deletions cut 2 bases from V and 0 bases from J, with 11 bases between. Germline loops: CDR1 MNHEY, CDR2 SVGAGI. For the CDR3, the DNA is TGTGCCAGCAGTTACAATCCCTTACTTAGCAATCAGCCCCAGCATTTT. Protein: CASSYNPLLSNQPQHF.

The chain uses TRBV6-1 and TRBJ1-5; 8 nucleotides align to TRBD1. CDR3 size: 15 residues. Germline CDR1 reads MNHNS; CDR2 reads SASEGT. The V segment lost 6 bases and the J segment 0 bases; nucleotides outside the gene matches: 4. CDR3 in amino acids: CASSIQGASNQPQHF. DNA of the CDR3: TGTGCCAGCAGCATTCAGGGGGCTAGCAATCAGCCCCAGCATTTT.

This sequence joins TRBV11-2 and TRBJ2-3; unclear D gene. V was shortened by 3 bases and J by 4 bases, with 5 bases between the two germline ends. This CDR3 has 12 amino acids. Per the germline V gene, CDR1 is SGHAT and CDR2 is FQNNGV. CDR3: CASSFRSDTQYF. Written as DNA, the CDR3 is TGTGCCAGCAGCTTTAGGTCAGATACGCAGTATTTT.

Turning to this clonotype: A much bigger clone sits one base away, suggesting this may be a read error. The chain couples TRBV6-1 to TRBJ2-4, with D tentatively TRBD1 or TRBD2 (6 bases each). This CDR3 is 15 amino acids long. Per germline, CDR1 MNHNS and CDR2 SASEGT. Trimming cost V 5 bases and J 2 bases, with 13 bases left between them. The CDR3 DNA is TGTGCCAGCAGTCACTGGAGGGGGACCAAAAACATTCAGTACTTC. This codes for CASSHWRGTKNIQYF.

The chain recombines TRBV4-2 with TRBJ1-2; 7 nucleotides line up with TRBD1. This CDR3 has 15 amino acids. V trimming: 4 bases; J trimming: 5 bases; junction bases outside the gene matches: 10. From germline, CDR1 is LGHNA and CDR2 YNFKEQ. The CDR3 DNA sequence: TGTGCCAGCAGCCGAGACCGGACAGGTTCTTATGGCTACACCTTC. Protein: CASSRDRTGSYGYTF.

The rearrangement joins TRBV10-1 to TRBJ2-1; D is perhaps TRBD1 (6 bases). Germline V gives CDR1 WNHNN, CDR2 SYGVQD (reference sequence). This CDR3 has 16 residues. The germline V and J ends were trimmed by 0 bases and 6 bases, with 15 bases remaining between them. The CDR3 loop is CASSESSTQQGNEQFF. CDR3 DNA: TGCGCCAGCAGTGAGTCTTCGACCCAACAGGGCAATGAGCAGTTCTTC.

V is TRBV4-3 and J is TRBJ2-1, with unresolved D. Deletions cut 2 bases from V and 3 bases from J, with 23 bases between. Germline V gene data show CDR1 as LGHNA and CDR2 as YSLEER. CDR3 length equals 19 residues. The CDR3 region is CASSQMPLGPATIYNEQFF. In nucleotides, the CDR3 is TGCGCCAGCAGCCAAATGCCTCTGGGCCCTGCAACGATCTACAATGAGCAGTTCTTC.

The rearrangement joins TRBV19 to TRBJ2-7; 7 bases are shared with TRBD2. J was trimmed by 0 bases and V by 3 bases; bases with no gene match: 5. The V gene's germline CDR1 is LNHDA and CDR2 SQIVND (reference sequence). The CDR3 extends over 15 amino acids. CDR3 sequence: CASSMVGGNSYEQYF. For the CDR3, the DNA is TGTGCCAGTAGTATGGTGGGAGGGAACTCCTACGAGCAGTACTTC.

V is TRBV11-2 and J is TRBJ1-1; a possible D gene is TRBD1 (5 bases). CDR3 length equals 14 residues. Germline CDR1 and CDR2: SGHAT and FQNNGV. V lost 1 base and J 11 bases, leaving 17 bases between the germline ends. Written as DNA, the CDR3 is TGTGCCAGCAGCTTAGGGACAATAGAAGAAGACGCTTTCTTT. It encodes CASSLGTIEEDAFF.

This clonotype appeared many times. The chain combines TRBV12-3 or TRBV12-4 with TRBJ2-3; D possibly uses TRBD1 or TRBD2 (5 bases each). The CDR3 is 14 amino acids. V lost 7 bases and J 2 bases, leaving 13 bases between the germline ends. The CDR3 DNA sequence: TGTGCCAGCAAGATGGGACCGAACACAGATACGCAGTATTTT. Translation: CASKMGPNTDTQYF.

This clonotype was seen ten or more times. The genes are TRBV7-9 and TRBJ2-3; 8 bases agree with TRBD2. The CDR3 covers 14 residues. V gave up 9 bases and J gave up 3 bases; unmatched junction bases: 8. Germline V CDR1 and CDR2: SEHNR, FQNEAQ (reference sequence). The CDR3 sequence is CASSTSATTDTQYF. Written as DNA, the CDR3 is TGTGCCAGTTCGACTAGCGCAACAACAGATACGCAGTATTTT. The whole variable domain, filled in from reference TRBV7-9 and TRBJ2-3, reads DTGVSQNPRHKITKRGQNVTFRCDPISEHNRLYWYRQTLGQGPEFLTYFQNEAQLEKSRLLSDRFSAERPKGSFSTLEIQRTEQGDSAMYLCASSTSATTDTQYFGPGTRLTVL.